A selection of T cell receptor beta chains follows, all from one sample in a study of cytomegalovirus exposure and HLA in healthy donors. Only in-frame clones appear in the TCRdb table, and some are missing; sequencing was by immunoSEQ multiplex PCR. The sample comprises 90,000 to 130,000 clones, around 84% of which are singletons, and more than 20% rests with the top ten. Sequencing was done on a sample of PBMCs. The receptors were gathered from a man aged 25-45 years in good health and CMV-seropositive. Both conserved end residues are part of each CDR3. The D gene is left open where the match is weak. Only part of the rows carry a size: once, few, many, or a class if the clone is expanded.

cdr3_aa: CASRLTGSGNTIYF; cdr3_nt: TGTGCCAGCAGACTGACAGGTTCCGGAAACACCATATATTTT; v_call: TRBV4-2; j_call: TRBJ1-3; d_call: -; clone_size: once
cdr3_aa: CSVDMWLAGAPTDTQYF; cdr3_nt: TGCAGCGTTGATATGTGGTTAGCGGGGGCCCCCACAGATACGCAGTATTTT; v_call: TRBV29-1; j_call: TRBJ2-3; d_call: TRBD2; clone_size: -
cdr3_aa: CASTPSGGRTEAFF; cdr3_nt: TGTGCCAGCACCCCCTCAGGGGGCAGGACTGAAGCTTTCTTT; v_call: TRBV6-6; j_call: TRBJ1-1; d_call: TRBD1; clone_size: -
cdr3_aa: CASSTTGGNQPQHF; cdr3_nt: TGTGCCAGCAGCACGACAGGGGGCAATCAGCCCCAGCATTTT; v_call: TRBV7-9; j_call: TRBJ1-5; d_call: TRBD1; clone_size: -
cdr3_aa: CASSLAGTDIYTEAFF; cdr3_nt: TGCGCCAGCAGCTTGGCCGGGACAGATATCTACACTGAAGCTTTCTTT; v_call: TRBV5-1; j_call: TRBJ1-1; d_call: TRBD1; clone_size: -
cdr3_aa: CASSQRDRDIFTDTQYF; cdr3_nt: TGCGCCAGCAGCCAGAGAGACAGGGACATCTTTACAGATACGCAGTATTTT; v_call: TRBV4-1; j_call: TRBJ2-3; d_call: TRBD1; clone_size: -
cdr3_aa: CASSLAGVNGGELFF; cdr3_nt: TGTGCCAGTAGTCTAGCCGGGGTGAACGGCGGGGAGCTGTTTTTT; v_call: TRBV19; j_call: TRBJ2-2; d_call: -; clone_size: -
cdr3_aa: CATRPGHRSSYNSPLHF; cdr3_nt: TGTGCCACCAGACCGGGACACAGGAGCTCCTATAATTCACCCCTCCACTTT; v_call: TRBV15; j_call: TRBJ1-6; d_call: -; clone_size: -
cdr3_aa: CASSRGGMQTNEKLFF; cdr3_nt: TGTGCCAGCAGTAGAGGAGGCATGCAAACTAATGAAAAACTGTTTTTT; v_call: TRBV5-4; j_call: TRBJ1-4; d_call: -; clone_size: few
cdr3_aa: CASSFPIEGGEDDEQFF; cdr3_nt: TGTGCCAGCAGCTTCCCTATCGAGGGCGGAGAGGACGATGAGCAGTTCTTC; v_call: TRBV11-3; j_call: TRBJ2-1; d_call: -; clone_size: -
cdr3_aa: CASSLGGQGAAFF; cdr3_nt: TGCGCCAGCAGCTTGGGGGGGCAGGGGGCAGCTTTCTTT; v_call: TRBV5-1; j_call: TRBJ1-1; d_call: TRBD1; clone_size: -
cdr3_aa: CASSLEGGSGGNTIYF; cdr3_nt: TGTGCCAGCAGCTTGGAGGGAGGGAGCGGTGGAAACACCATATATTTT; v_call: TRBV5-8; j_call: TRBJ1-3; d_call: -; clone_size: -
cdr3_aa: CASSDRGSRTEAFF; cdr3_nt: TGTGCCAGCAGCGACCGAGGTTCCCGGACTGAAGCTTTCTTT; v_call: TRBV11-3; j_call: TRBJ1-1; d_call: -; clone_size: few
cdr3_aa: CASSLLGTGSNEQFF; cdr3_nt: TGTGCCAGCAGCTTATTAGGGACTGGAAGCAATGAGCAGTTCTTC; v_call: TRBV7-7; j_call: TRBJ2-1; d_call: -; clone_size: -
cdr3_aa: CASSPRTGDTGELFF; cdr3_nt: TGTGCCAGCAGTCCTCGGACAGGGGACACCGGGGAGCTGTTTTTT; v_call: TRBV7-9; j_call: TRBJ2-2; d_call: TRBD1; clone_size: -
cdr3_aa: CASAYQETQYF; cdr3_nt: TGTGCCAGCGCGTACCAAGAGACCCAGTACTTC; v_call: TRBV6-1; j_call: TRBJ2-5; d_call: -; clone_size: -
cdr3_aa: CASSPTGVFVEKLFF; cdr3_nt: TGTGCCAGCAGCCCCACCGGGGTTTTTGTTGAAAAACTGTTTTTT; v_call: TRBV14; j_call: TRBJ1-4; d_call: -; clone_size: -
cdr3_aa: CASNVLAGAYNEQFF; cdr3_nt: TGTGCCAGCAATGTACTAGCGGGGGCCTACAATGAGCAGTTCTTC; v_call: TRBV5-4; j_call: TRBJ2-1; d_call: TRBD2; clone_size: once
cdr3_aa: CASSLTGIAPTNEKLFF; cdr3_nt: TGCGCCAGCAGCTTAACAGGGATAGCTCCAACTAATGAAAAACTGTTTTTT; v_call: TRBV5-1; j_call: TRBJ1-4; d_call: -; clone_size: -
cdr3_aa: CASSQVADGEEKLFF; cdr3_nt: TGTGCCAGCAGCCAAGTTGCAGACGGAGAGGAAAAACTGTTTTTT; v_call: TRBV4-2; j_call: TRBJ1-4; d_call: -; clone_size: -
cdr3_aa: CASSLNQGADTQYF; cdr3_nt: TGTGCCAGCAGCTTAAATCAGGGGGCAGATACGCAGTATTTT; v_call: TRBV7-9; j_call: TRBJ2-3; d_call: TRBD1; clone_size: -
cdr3_aa: CASSLLLAGDTDTQYF; cdr3_nt: TGTGCCAGCAGCCTTCTACTAGCGGGGGACACAGATACGCAGTATTTT; v_call: TRBV4-2; j_call: TRBJ2-3; d_call: TRBD2; clone_size: -
cdr3_aa: CASGGRGGATQYF; cdr3_nt: TGTGCCAGCGGAGGGCGGGGGGGCGCTACGCAGTATTTT; v_call: TRBV9; j_call: TRBJ2-3; d_call: TRBD2; clone_size: -
cdr3_aa: CASSYGLLNTEAFF; cdr3_nt: TGCGCCAGCAGTTACGGACTGTTAAACACTGAAGCTTTCTTT; v_call: TRBV10-1; j_call: TRBJ1-1; d_call: -; clone_size: few
cdr3_aa: CASSLRTGGDSEAFF; cdr3_nt: TGTGCCAGCTCATTACGTACAGGGGGCGACTCTGAAGCTTTCTTT; v_call: TRBV18; j_call: TRBJ1-1; d_call: TRBD1; clone_size: -
cdr3_aa: CASSLRPGIGTGELFF; cdr3_nt: TGTGCCAGCAGCTTGAGACCAGGGATCGGTACCGGGGAGCTGTTTTTT; v_call: TRBV5-4; j_call: TRBJ2-2; d_call: -; clone_size: -
cdr3_aa: CASSITDSSYNEQFF; cdr3_nt: TGCGCCAGCAGCATAACAGATAGCTCCTACAATGAGCAGTTCTTC; v_call: TRBV5-1; j_call: TRBJ2-1; d_call: -; clone_size: -
cdr3_aa: CASSLEDRHFYGYTF; cdr3_nt: TGTGCCAGCAGCTTGGAGGACAGACACTTCTATGGCTACACCTTC; v_call: TRBV5-4; j_call: TRBJ1-2; d_call: -; clone_size: -
cdr3_aa: CASCPDYSGYNEQFF; cdr3_nt: TGTGCCAGCTGCCCTGACTACTCAGGCTACAATGAGCAGTTCTTC; v_call: TRBV2; j_call: TRBJ2-1; d_call: -; clone_size: -
cdr3_aa: CASSPQGIVYEQYF; cdr3_nt: TGTGCCAGCAGTCCCCAGGGCATAGTCTACGAGCAGTACTTC; v_call: TRBV27; j_call: TRBJ2-7; d_call: -; clone_size: -
cdr3_aa: CAWRPIDRGSGNTIYF; cdr3_nt: TGTGCCTGGAGACCTATCGACAGGGGATCTGGAAACACCATATATTTT; v_call: TRBV30; j_call: TRBJ1-3; d_call: TRBD1; clone_size: once
cdr3_aa: CASSGGTGGYQETQYF; cdr3_nt: TGCGCCAGCAGCGGGGGGACAGGGGGTTACCAAGAGACCCAGTACTTC; v_call: TRBV5-1; j_call: TRBJ2-5; d_call: TRBD1; clone_size: -
cdr3_aa: CASSLAGPTQGIQYF; cdr3_nt: TGTGCCAGCAGCTTAGCGGGGCCAACCCAAGGGATTCAGTACTTC; v_call: TRBV7-2; j_call: TRBJ2-4; d_call: -; clone_size: -
cdr3_aa: CASSERTAYEQYF; cdr3_nt: TGTGCCAGCAGTGAGCGGACAGCCTACGAGCAGTACTTC; v_call: TRBV6-1; j_call: TRBJ2-7; d_call: -; clone_size: -
cdr3_aa: CTSSQDLKSSYNEQFF; cdr3_nt: TGCACCAGCAGCCAAGATCTTAAGAGCTCCTACAATGAGCAGTTCTTC; v_call: TRBV1; j_call: TRBJ2-1; d_call: -; clone_size: -
cdr3_aa: CASSSYGGGDEAFF; cdr3_nt: TGTGCCAGCAGCTCGTACGGGGGTGGGGATGAAGCTTTCTTT; v_call: TRBV5-4; j_call: TRBJ1-1; d_call: -; clone_size: once